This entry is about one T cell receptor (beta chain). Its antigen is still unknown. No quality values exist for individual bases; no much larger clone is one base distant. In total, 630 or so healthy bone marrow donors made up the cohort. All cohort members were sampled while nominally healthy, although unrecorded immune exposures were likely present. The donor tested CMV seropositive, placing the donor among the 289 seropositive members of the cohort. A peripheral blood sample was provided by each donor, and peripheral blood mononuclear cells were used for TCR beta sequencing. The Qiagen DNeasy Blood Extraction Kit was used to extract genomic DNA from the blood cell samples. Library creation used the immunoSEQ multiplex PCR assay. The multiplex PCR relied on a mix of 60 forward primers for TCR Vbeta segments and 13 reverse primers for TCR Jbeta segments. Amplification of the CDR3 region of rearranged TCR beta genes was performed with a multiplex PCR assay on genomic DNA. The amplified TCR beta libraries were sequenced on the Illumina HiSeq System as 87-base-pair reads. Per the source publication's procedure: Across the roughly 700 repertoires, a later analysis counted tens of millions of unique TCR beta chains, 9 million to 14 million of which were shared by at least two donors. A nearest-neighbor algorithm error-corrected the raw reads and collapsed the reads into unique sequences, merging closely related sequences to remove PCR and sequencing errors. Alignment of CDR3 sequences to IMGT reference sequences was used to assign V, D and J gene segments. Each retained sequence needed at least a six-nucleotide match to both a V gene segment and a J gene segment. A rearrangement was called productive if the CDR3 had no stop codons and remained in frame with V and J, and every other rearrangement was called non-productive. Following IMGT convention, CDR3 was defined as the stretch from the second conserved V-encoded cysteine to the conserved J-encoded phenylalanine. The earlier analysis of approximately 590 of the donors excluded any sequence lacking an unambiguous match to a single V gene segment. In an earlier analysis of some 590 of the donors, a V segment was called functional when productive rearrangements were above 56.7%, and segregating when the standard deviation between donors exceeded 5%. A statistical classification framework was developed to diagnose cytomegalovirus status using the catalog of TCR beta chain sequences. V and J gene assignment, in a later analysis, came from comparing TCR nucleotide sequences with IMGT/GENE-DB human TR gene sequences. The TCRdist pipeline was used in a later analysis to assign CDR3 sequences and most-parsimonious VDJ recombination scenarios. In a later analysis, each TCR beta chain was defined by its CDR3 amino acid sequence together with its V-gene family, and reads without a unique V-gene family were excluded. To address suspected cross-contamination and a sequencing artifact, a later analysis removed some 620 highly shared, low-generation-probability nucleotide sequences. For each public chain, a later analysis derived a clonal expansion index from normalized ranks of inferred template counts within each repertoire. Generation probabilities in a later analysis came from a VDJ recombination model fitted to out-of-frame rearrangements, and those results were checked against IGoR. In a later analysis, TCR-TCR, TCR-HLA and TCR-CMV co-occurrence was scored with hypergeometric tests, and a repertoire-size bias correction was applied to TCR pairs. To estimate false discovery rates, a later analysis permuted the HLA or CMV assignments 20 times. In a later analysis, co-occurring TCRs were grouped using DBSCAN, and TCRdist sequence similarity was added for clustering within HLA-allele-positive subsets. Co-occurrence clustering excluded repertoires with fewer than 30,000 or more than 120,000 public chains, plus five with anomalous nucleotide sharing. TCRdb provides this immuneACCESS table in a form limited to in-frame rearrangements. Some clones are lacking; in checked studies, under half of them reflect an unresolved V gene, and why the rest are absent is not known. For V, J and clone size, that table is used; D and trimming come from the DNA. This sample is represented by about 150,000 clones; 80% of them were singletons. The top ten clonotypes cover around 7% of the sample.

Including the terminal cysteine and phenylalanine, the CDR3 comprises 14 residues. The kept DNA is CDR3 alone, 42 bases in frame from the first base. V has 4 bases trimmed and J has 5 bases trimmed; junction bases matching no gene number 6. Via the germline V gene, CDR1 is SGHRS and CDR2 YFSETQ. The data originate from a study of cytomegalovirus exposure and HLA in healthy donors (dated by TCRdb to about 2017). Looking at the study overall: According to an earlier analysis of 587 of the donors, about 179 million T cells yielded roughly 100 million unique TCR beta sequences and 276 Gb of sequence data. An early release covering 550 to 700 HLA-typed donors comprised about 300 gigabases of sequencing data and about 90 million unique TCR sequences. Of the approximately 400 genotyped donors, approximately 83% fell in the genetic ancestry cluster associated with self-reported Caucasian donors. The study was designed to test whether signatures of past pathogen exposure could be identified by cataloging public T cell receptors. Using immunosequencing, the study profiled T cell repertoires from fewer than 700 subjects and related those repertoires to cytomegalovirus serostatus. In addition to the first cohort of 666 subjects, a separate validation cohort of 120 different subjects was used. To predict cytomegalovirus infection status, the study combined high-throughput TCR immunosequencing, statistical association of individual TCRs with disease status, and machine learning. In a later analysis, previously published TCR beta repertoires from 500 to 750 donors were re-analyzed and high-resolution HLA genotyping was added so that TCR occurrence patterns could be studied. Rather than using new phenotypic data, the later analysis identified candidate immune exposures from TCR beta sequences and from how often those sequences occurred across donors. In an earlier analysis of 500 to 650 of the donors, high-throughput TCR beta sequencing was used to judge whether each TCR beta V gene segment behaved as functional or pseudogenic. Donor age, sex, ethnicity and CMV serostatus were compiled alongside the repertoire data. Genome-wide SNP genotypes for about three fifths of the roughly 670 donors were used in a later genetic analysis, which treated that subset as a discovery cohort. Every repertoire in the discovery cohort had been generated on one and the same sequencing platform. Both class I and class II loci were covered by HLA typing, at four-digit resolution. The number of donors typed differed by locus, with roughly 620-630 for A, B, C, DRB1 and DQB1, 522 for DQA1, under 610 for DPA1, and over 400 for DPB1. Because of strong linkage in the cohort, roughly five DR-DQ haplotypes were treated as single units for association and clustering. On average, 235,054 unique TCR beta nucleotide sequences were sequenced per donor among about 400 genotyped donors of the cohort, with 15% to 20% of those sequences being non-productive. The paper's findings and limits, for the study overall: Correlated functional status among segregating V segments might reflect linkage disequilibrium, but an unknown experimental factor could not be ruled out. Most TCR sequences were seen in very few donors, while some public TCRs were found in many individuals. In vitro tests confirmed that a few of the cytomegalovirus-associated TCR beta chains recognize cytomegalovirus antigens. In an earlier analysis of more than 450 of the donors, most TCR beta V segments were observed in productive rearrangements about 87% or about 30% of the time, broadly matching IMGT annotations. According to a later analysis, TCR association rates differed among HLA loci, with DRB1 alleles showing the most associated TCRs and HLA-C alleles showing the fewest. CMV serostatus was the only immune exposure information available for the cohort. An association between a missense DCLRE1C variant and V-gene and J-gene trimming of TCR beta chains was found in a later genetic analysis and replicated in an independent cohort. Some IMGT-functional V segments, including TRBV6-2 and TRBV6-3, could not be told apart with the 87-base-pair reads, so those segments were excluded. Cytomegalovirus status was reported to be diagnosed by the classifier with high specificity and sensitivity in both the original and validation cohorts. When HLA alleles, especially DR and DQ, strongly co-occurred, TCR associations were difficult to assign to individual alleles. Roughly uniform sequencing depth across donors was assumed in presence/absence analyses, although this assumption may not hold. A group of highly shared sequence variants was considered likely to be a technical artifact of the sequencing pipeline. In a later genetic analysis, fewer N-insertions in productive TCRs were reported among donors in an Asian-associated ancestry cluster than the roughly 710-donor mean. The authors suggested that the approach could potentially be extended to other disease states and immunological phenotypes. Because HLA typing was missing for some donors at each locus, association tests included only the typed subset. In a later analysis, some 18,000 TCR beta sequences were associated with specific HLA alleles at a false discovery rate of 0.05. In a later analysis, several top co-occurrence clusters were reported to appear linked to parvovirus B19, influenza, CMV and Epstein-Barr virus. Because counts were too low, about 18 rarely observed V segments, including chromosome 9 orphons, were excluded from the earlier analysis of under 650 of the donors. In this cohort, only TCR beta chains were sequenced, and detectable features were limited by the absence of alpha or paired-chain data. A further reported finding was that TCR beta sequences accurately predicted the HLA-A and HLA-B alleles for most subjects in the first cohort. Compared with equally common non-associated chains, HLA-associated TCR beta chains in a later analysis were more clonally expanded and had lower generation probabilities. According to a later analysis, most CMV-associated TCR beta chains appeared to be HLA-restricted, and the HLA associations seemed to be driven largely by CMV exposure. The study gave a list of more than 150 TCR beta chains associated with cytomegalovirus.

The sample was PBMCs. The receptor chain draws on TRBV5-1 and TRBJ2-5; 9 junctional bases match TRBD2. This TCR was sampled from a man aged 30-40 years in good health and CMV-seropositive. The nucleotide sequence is TGCGCCAGCAGCCCAGCGGGAGGCCGTGAGACCCAGTACTTC. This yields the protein CASSPAGGRETQYF.